This paragraph reports one T cell receptor beta chain. What it binds is unknown. Produced via immunoSEQ multiplex PCR; TCRdb's table is partial and in-frame only. The table shows 150,000 to 200,000 clones, with 90% to 95% occurring only once. Timing groups of about 4 and about 12 weeks for second doses were pooled. The data originate from a study of T cell responses to AZD1222 COVID-19 vaccine. Overall study results and limits: Only 5 or 6 people who got AZD1222 tested seropositive at baseline. Spike was spanned by vaccine-associated CD4 TCRs, which were dominant at 160-218 and 743-854.

The germline V gene has CDR1 SNHLY and CDR2 FYNNEI. The CDR3 consists of 13 residues. V lost 5 bases and J 5 bases, leaving 12 bases between the germline ends. The sequencing used peripheral blood, collected 28 days after the second AZD1222 dose. The rearrangement joins TRBV2 to TRBJ1-2, with D tentatively TRBD1 (5 bases). This clonotype originated in an adult who received the AZD1222 COVID-19 vaccine. CDR3 coding DNA: TGTGCCAGCAGTACAGACAGAGAGTATGGCTACACCTTC. Encoded protein: CASSTDREYGYTF.